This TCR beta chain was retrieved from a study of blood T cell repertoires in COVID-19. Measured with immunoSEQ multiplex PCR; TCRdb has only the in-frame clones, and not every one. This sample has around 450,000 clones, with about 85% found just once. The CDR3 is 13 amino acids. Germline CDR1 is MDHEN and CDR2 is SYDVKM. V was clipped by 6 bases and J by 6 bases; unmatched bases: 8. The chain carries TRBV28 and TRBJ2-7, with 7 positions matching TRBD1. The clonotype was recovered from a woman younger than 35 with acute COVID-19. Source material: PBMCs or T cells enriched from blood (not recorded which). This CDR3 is CASSHRQGREQYF. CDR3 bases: TGTGCCAGCAGCCACCGACAGGGACGCGAGCAGTACTTC.